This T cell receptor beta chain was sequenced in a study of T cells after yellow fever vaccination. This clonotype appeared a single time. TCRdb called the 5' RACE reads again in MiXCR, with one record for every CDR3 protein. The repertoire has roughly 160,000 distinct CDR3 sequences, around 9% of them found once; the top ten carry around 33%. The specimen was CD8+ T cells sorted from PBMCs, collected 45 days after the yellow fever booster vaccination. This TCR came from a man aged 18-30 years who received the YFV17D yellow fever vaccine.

The CDR3 sequence is CASSLAALRSNQPQHF. CDR3 nucleotide sequence: TGTGCCAGCAGCTTAGCAGCCCTCCGAAGCAATCAGCCCCAGCATTTT. This sequence joins TRBV7-9 and TRBJ1-5; no firm D call. V lost 0 bases to trimming and J lost 1 base, with 10 bases between them. CDR1 is SEHNR, CDR2 FQNEAQ, per germline (reference sequence). The CDR3 runs 16 residues.